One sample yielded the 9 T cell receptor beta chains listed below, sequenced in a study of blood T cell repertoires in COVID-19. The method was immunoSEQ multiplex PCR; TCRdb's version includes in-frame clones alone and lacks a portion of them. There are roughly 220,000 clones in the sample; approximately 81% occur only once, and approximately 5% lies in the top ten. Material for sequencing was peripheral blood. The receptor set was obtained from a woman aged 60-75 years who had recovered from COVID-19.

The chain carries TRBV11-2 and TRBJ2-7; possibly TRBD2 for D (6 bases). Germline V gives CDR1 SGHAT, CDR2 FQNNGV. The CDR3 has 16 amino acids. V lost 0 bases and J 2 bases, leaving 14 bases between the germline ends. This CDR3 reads CASSLDGVAAPYEQYF. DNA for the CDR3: TGTGCCAGCAGCTTAGATGGGGTAGCGGCCCCCTACGAGCAGTACTTC.

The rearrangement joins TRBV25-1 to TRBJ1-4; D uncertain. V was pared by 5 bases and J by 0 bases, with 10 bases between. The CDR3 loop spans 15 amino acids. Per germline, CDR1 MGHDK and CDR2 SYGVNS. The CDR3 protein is CASSPLGTTNEKLFF. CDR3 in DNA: TGTGCCAGCAGTCCCCTCGGGACAACTAATGAAAAACTGTTTTTT.

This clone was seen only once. The CDR3 loop is CASSRGQGAQETQYF. The CDR3 DNA follows: TGTGCCAGTAGCAGGGGGCAGGGCGCGCAAGAGACCCAGTACTTC. V gene TRBV19 combines with J gene TRBJ2-5; 8 bases line up with TRBD1. The CDR3 runs 15 residues. From germline, CDR1 is LNHDA and CDR2 SQIVND (reference sequence). After removal of 6 bases from V and 2 bases from J, the junction contained 8 bases not matched to a gene.

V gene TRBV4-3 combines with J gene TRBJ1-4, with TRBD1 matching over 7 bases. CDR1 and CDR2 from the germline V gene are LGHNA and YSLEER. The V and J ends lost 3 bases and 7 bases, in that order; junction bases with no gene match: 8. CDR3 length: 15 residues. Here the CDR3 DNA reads TGCGCCAGCAGCCAGCTACAGGGGCAGGGTGAAAAACTGTTTTTT. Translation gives CASSQLQGQGEKLFF.

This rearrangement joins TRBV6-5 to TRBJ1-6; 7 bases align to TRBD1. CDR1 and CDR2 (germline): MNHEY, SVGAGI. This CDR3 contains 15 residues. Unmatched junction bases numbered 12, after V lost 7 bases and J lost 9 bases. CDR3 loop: CASKLPGTDTSPLHF. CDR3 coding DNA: TGTGCCAGCAAACTCCCCGGGACAGATACTTCACCCCTCCACTTT.

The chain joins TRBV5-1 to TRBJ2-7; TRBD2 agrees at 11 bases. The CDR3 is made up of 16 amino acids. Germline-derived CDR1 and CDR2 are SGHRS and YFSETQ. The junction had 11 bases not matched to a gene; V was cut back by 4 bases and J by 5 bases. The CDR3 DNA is TGCGCCAGCAGCAGGATAGCGGGGGGGCCCTGGGACGAGCAGTACTTC. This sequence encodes CASSRIAGGPWDEQYF.

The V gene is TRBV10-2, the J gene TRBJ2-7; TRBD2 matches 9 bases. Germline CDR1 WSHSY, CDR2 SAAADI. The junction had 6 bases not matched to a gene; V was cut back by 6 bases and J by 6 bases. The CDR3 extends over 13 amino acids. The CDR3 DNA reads TGCGCCAGCAGGGAAGCGGGGGGTGGCGAGCAGTACTTC. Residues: CASREAGGGEQYF.

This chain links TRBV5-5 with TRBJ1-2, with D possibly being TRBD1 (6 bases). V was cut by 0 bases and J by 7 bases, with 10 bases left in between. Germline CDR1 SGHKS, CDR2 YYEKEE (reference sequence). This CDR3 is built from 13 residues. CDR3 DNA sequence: TGTGCCAGCAGCTTGGCAGGGGCGCGTGGCTACACCTTC. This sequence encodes CASSLAGARGYTF.

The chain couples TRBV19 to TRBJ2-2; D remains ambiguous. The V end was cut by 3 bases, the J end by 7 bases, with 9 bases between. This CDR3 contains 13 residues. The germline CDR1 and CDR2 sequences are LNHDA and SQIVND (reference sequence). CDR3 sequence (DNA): TGTGCCAGTAGTATGGTTGGCGGCGGGGAGCTGTTTTTT. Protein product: CASSMVGGGELFF.